This TCR beta chain was recorded in a study of OX40 agonist ivuxolimab in advanced cancers. Looking at the study overall: Ivuxolimab, which targeted the costimulatory receptor OX40 (CD134), was an agonistic, fully human IgG2 monoclonal antibody. Intravenous ivuxolimab was administered to patients every 2 weeks at six dose levels: 0.01, 0.1, 0.3, 1.5, 3 and 10 mg/kg. Of the 50 or so patients in dose escalation, some 19 had hepatocellular carcinoma, some 15 had melanoma, 9 had renal cell carcinoma and 9 had head and neck cancer. A male proportion of around 83% and a mean age of 60 years, ranging from roughly 23 to 80, were recorded for the dose-escalation cohort. Prior anti-PD-1, anti-PD-L1 or anti-CTLA-4 therapy was permitted, and 30% to 45% of dose-escalation patients had received checkpoint inhibitors. Partial responses occurred in three dose-escalation patients: two with cutaneous melanoma and one with hepatocellular carcinoma. The point of sequencing TCRbeta in the periphery was to test whether ivuxolimab changed TCR sequence diversity and drove clonal T-cell expansion. The paper describes the monotherapy dose-escalation part (N of about 52 patients) of the phase I trial of ivuxolimab. Here is what the overall study found, with its caveats: At doses from 0.1 to 3.0 mg/kg, clonal expansion was seen in both CD4+ and CD8+ blood T cells between baseline and week 6. In the 0.1-3.0 mg/kg groups, partial responders had among the lowest normalized peripheral clonal expansion, particularly in CD8+ T cells. The antigen specificity of the clonally expanded peripheral T cells was not determined. Low levels of normalized T-cell clonal expansion were also seen in some nonresponding patients. On average, CD8+ T cells showed more expanded clones than CD4+ T cells after ivuxolimab.

Patients with a history of autoimmune disease or receiving systemic immunosuppression were excluded from the trial. Peripheral blood for TCR sequencing was collected from all dose cohorts at baseline, on cycle 4 day 1, and on cycle 7 day 1. Samples came from an open-label, multicenter, first-in-human phase I dose-escalation trial of ivuxolimab. Adults with locally advanced or metastatic melanoma, renal cell carcinoma, hepatocellular carcinoma or head and neck squamous cell carcinoma were enrolled in the trial. CD4+ and CD8+ T cells were sorted separately from peripheral blood before TCR sequencing. To sequence the TCRbeta CDR3 region, genomic DNA was isolated from the sorted cells. The immunoSEQ Assay was used to sequence the TCRbeta CDR3 regions. Sourced from immuneACCESS, this table was stored by TCRdb with only in-frame sequences that have V and J called. A share of the clones is absent; for the studies checked, an unresolved V gene accounts for under half, and the remainder has no known explanation. Recorded for this sample are some 150,000 clones; about nine tenths of them occurred a single time. The ten largest clones add up to roughly 1.1% of the sample.

Regarding this clone: Its antigen specificity is not known. Base qualities are not at hand, and no much larger clone is one base apart.

The CDR3 has 15 amino acids, counting the end cysteine and phenylalanine. The CDR3 DNA has 45 bases and is translated from base 1. The trim is 1 base for V and 3 bases for J, with a gap of 13 bases between the germline ends. The germline V gene specifies KGHSH as CDR1 and LQKENI as CDR2. The sequence joins TRBV18 to TRBJ2-7; a tentative D call is TRBD1 (5 bases match). This TCR derives from an adult with an advanced solid tumor such as melanoma, head and neck, liver or kidney cancer. The material was CD4+ or CD8+ T cells sorted from blood, obtained in a trial of the OX40 agonist ivuxolimab. The CDR3 here reads CASSPLLEGHYEQYF. The sequenced DNA is TGTGCCAGCTCACCACTTCTCGAAGGACACTACGAGCAGTACTTC.